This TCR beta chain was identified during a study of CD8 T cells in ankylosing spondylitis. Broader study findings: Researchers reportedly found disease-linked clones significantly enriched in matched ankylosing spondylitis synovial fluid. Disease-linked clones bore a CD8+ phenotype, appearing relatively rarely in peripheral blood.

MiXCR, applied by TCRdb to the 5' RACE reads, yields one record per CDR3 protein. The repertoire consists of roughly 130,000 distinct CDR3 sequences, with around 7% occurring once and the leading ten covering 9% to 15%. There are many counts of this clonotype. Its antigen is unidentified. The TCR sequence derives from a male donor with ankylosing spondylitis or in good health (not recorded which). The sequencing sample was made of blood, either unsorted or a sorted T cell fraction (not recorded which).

The CDR3 here is CASSVASSGSEVGEQYF. The CDR3 DNA sequence: TGTGCCAGCAGCGTAGCCTCCAGCGGGAGTGAGGTCGGCGAGCAGTACTTC. The gene calls are TRBV9 and TRBJ2-7, with 8 positions matching TRBD2. V trimming: 0 bases; J trimming: 6 bases; junction bases outside the gene matches: 14. Germline V gene lookup returns CDR1 SGDLS and CDR2 YYNGEE. The CDR3 runs to 17 residues.